This is a list of T cell receptor beta chains from one sample in a study of T cell responses to AZD1222 COVID-19 vaccine. TCRdb's copy holds only in-frame clones and misses some; the assay was immunoSEQ multiplex PCR. The sample includes 100,000 to 110,000 clones, about 93% of them seen just once. The sample was peripheral blood, taken on day 0 of AZD1222 vaccination. The receptors derive from an adult in good health. Both conserved end residues are part of each CDR3. Fields, in order: CDR3 DNA, CDR3 protein, D gene, J gene, clone size, V gene. The D gene is left open where the match is weak. Expanded clones get a size class; other rows say once, few or many, or leave the size out.

TGTGCCACCAGCAGAGATCTCATGGAGGGTAACACTGAAGCTTTCTTT,CATSRDLMEGNTEAFF,NA,TRBJ1-1,NA,TRBV15
TGTGCCAGCAGGGGTGGGGGATTGTATGAAAAACTGTTTTTT,CASRGGGLYEKLFF,NA,TRBJ1-4,NA,TRBV28
TGTGCCAGTACGTATTGGGGACGGAGCACTGAAGCTTTCTTT,CASTYWGRSTEAFF,NA,TRBJ1-1,NA,TRBV19
TGTGCCAGCAGTTGGGGACAGCTCTCCTACGAGCAGTACTTC,CASSWGQLSYEQYF,TRBD1,TRBJ2-7,NA,TRBV28
TGTGCCAGCAGACAGGGGGCGCGGAGTGGCTACACCTTC,CASRQGARSGYTF,TRBD1,TRBJ1-2,NA,TRBV28
TGTGCCAGCACCCAGGACCGAAACACAGATACGCAGTATTTT,CASTQDRNTDTQYF,NA,TRBJ2-3,NA,TRBV7-2
TGTGCCAGCAGCTCACCGGGGGGGAGGCGGGAGACCCAGTACTTC,CASSSPGGRRETQYF,TRBD2,TRBJ2-5,NA,TRBV5-6
TGTGCCAGCAGCCAAGATCTCAGGGGGGGTGGTCAGCCCCAGCATTTT,CASSQDLRGGGQPQHF,TRBD1,TRBJ1-5,NA,TRBV4-2
TGTGCCAGCAGCTTAGATGGGGGCCGGAACTATGGCTACACCTTC,CASSLDGGRNYGYTF,NA,TRBJ1-2,NA,TRBV11-2
TGTGCCAGCAGCTATACCAGAGGGGGACGCCCCGGCGCCGGGGAGCTGTTTTTT,CASSYTRGGRPGAGELFF,NA,TRBJ2-2,NA,TRBV7-9
TGTGCCAGCAGTGAATCCGAACAGGGAGGACTAGTTTCCAATGAGCAGTTCTTC,CASSESEQGGLVSNEQFF,NA,TRBJ2-1,NA,TRBV25-1
TGTGCCAGCAGCCAGAGTTTCCAAGAGACCCAGTACTTC,CASSQSFQETQYF,NA,TRBJ2-5,NA,TRBV12-3/TRBV12-4
TGTGCCAGCGGGTTCAATCAGCCCCAGCATTTT,CASGFNQPQHF,NA,TRBJ1-5,NA,TRBV6-5
TGTGCCACCAGCGGAGGGGGTGGCTTTAATCAGCCCCAGCATTTT,CATSGGGGFNQPQHF,NA,TRBJ1-5,NA,TRBV15
TGTGCCAGCAGTTTTTGGGCTAGCGGGTACAATGAGCAGTTCTTC,CASSFWASGYNEQFF,TRBD2,TRBJ2-1,NA,TRBV27
TGTGCCAGCAGCCAGACCGCTACCGGGGAAAAACTGTTTTTT,CASSQTATGEKLFF,NA,TRBJ1-4,NA,TRBV14
TGCGCCAGCAGCCCGGGACAGATCAGTAAAGAGACCCAGTACTTC,CASSPGQISKETQYF,TRBD1,TRBJ2-5,once,TRBV5-1
TGTGCCAGCAGCCCCCAGGGGGAGGAGGCTTTCTTT,CASSPQGEEAFF,TRBD1,TRBJ1-1,once,TRBV11-3
TGTGCCAGCAGTGACGTTAGAAGAGCCAAAAACATTCAGTACTTC,CASSDVRRAKNIQYF,NA,TRBJ2-4,NA,TRBV2
TGTGCCAGCAGCAGACTTCGTGGAGGTCAGGATGGCTACACCTTC,CASSRLRGGQDGYTF,NA,TRBJ1-2,NA,TRBV11-2
TGCAGTGCTAGTGGGGCAGGGGATGCTGGCTACACCTTC,CSASGAGDAGYTF,NA,TRBJ1-2,NA,TRBV20-1
TGTGCCAGCAGAGAGGGGGGTGCGGGAGAGTGGCACGAGCAGTACTTC,CASREGGAGEWHEQYF,NA,TRBJ2-7,NA,TRBV5-8
TGTGCCAGCACCTCCCGAGGCGTGACGAATGAGCAGTTCTTC,CASTSRGVTNEQFF,NA,TRBJ2-1,NA,TRBV5-6
TGCGCCAGCAGCCAACTCCTAGGGAACTATGGCTACACCTTC,CASSQLLGNYGYTF,NA,TRBJ1-2,NA,TRBV10-2
TGTGCCAGCAGCGCCGGGACAGAAGCTAATGAAAAACTGTTTTTT,CASSAGTEANEKLFF,TRBD1,TRBJ1-4,NA,TRBV7-2
TGTGCCAGCTCGGCTGTTCGCGGGAGTATAGATGAGCAGTTCTTC,CASSAVRGSIDEQFF,TRBD2,TRBJ2-1,NA,TRBV27
TGTGCCAGCAGTTTGGGGACTAGCGGAGAAGAGACCCAGTACTTC,CASSLGTSGEETQYF,TRBD2,TRBJ2-5,NA,TRBV6-5
TGTGCCACCAGCAGAGCGGGGCAAGAGACCCAGTACTTC,CATSRAGQETQYF,NA,TRBJ2-5,NA,TRBV15
TGTGCCAGCAGTCAGGGACAGGGGCACCGCACAGATACGCAGTATTTT,CASSQGQGHRTDTQYF,TRBD1,TRBJ2-3,NA,TRBV28
TGTGCCAGCAATTTGGACACCGCATACGAGCAGTACTTC,CASNLDTAYEQYF,NA,TRBJ2-7,NA,TRBV12-3/TRBV12-4
TGTGCCAGTAGTACCGGACTAGCGGGAGGCAAGGAGACCCAGTACTTC,CASSTGLAGGKETQYF,TRBD2,TRBJ2-5,NA,TRBV19
TGTGCCAGCAGCTATACCTCAGAGACCCAGTACTTC,CASSYTSETQYF,NA,TRBJ2-5,NA,TRBV11-3
TGCGCCAGCAGCCCGTTAGGGGGCTTCGGCACAGATACGCAGTATTTT,CASSPLGGFGTDTQYF,TRBD1,TRBJ2-3,NA,TRBV5-1
TGTGCCAGCAGCTTAGCAGGGGGATACGAGCAGTACTTC,CASSLAGGYEQYF,NA,TRBJ2-7,NA,TRBV7-6
TGTGCCAGCAGCTGGACAGCGTTCAATCAGCCCCAGCATTTT,CASSWTAFNQPQHF,NA,TRBJ1-5,once,TRBV28
TGTGCCAGCAGTTCCGGACTAGTGACCGGGGAGCTGTTTTTT,CASSSGLVTGELFF,TRBD2,TRBJ2-2,few,TRBV28
TGTGCCAGCAGCCAGGGGGTGACAGTTAACTATGGCTACACCTTC,CASSQGVTVNYGYTF,NA,TRBJ1-2,NA,TRBV4-2
TGTGCCAGCAGTTTGACAGGTTTGAACAATCAGCCCCAGCATTTT,CASSLTGLNNQPQHF,NA,TRBJ1-5,NA,TRBV27
TGTGCCAGCAGTCTCGGATGGCTTGACACCATATATTTT,CASSLGWLDTIYF,NA,TRBJ1-3,NA,TRBV28
TGTGCCAGCAGCATAACAGATACGCAGTATTTT,CASSITDTQYF,NA,TRBJ2-3,NA,TRBV6-5
TGTGCCAGCAGTGTTGACCCTACTTATGGCTACACCTTC,CASSVDPTYGYTF,NA,TRBJ1-2,NA,TRBV25-1
TGTGCCAGCAGCCCCAGGCGGGACCAGACGAACACTGAAGCTTTCTTT,CASSPRRDQTNTEAFF,NA,TRBJ1-1,NA,TRBV25-1
TGTGCCAGCAGTGATAGCGCGATCACAGATACGCAGTATTTT,CASSDSAITDTQYF,NA,TRBJ2-3,NA,TRBV2
TGTGCCAGCACCTCATTGGGGACAGGGCTGAACACTGAAGCTTTCTTT,CASTSLGTGLNTEAFF,NA,TRBJ1-1,NA,TRBV21-1
TGTGCCAGCAGCACGGGGGGGACATCCACCGCTGGGGCCAACGTCCTGACTTTC,CASSTGGTSTAGANVLTF,TRBD2,TRBJ2-6,NA,TRBV5-4
TGTGCCAGCAGCCAAGACGGGGTGGATACGCAGTATTTT,CASSQDGVDTQYF,NA,TRBJ2-3,NA,TRBV3-1/TRBV3-2
TGTGCCAGCAGTTTAAGGTCAAATACGCAGTATTTT,CASSLRSNTQYF,NA,TRBJ2-3,NA,TRBV28
TGTGCCAGCAGTTTACCGGAGGCTGGAAACACCATATATTTT,CASSLPEAGNTIYF,NA,TRBJ1-3,NA,TRBV28
TGTGCCAGCTCACCCCCCGGGACACGGAACACTGAAGCTTTCTTT,CASSPPGTRNTEAFF,NA,TRBJ1-1,NA,TRBV18
TGTGCCACCCGGGGTTTGGAGACCCAGTACTTC,CATRGLETQYF,NA,TRBJ2-5,NA,TRBV10-3
TGTGCCAGTAGTACCTCGGGGATATCTGGAAACACCATATATTTT,CASSTSGISGNTIYF,NA,TRBJ1-3,NA,TRBV19
TGTGCCTGGAACGGACTATACACAGATACGCAGTATTTT,CAWNGLYTDTQYF,NA,TRBJ2-3,NA,TRBV30
TGTGCCAGCAGCCTATCACAGGGGGCTGGGGGCTACACCTTC,CASSLSQGAGGYTF,TRBD1,TRBJ1-2,NA,TRBV7-2
TGTGCCAGCAGTAAGGTATCGACAGAAGAGAATGGCTACACCTTC,CASSKVSTEENGYTF,NA,TRBJ1-2,NA,TRBV2
TGTGCCAGCAGCTTGACCCTGACAGGGGCTATTCAGCCCCAGCATTTT,CASSLTLTGAIQPQHF,TRBD1,TRBJ1-5,NA,TRBV5-5
TGCGCCAGCAAACTAACGGACAGGAGAATACATGGCTACACCTTC,CASKLTDRRIHGYTF,TRBD1,TRBJ1-2,NA,TRBV5-1
TGTGCCAGCAGCCCTCCGGGATCTAGCTCCTACGAGCAGTACTTC,CASSPPGSSSYEQYF,NA,TRBJ2-7,once,TRBV28
TGTGCCAGCAGCCCTGCCTCTAGCGGGTTCGGTAATGAGCAGTTCTTC,CASSPASSGFGNEQFF,TRBD2,TRBJ2-1,once,TRBV11-2
TGTGCCAGCAGCGTAAGAGACAATGAGCAGTTCTTC,CASSVRDNEQFF,NA,TRBJ2-1,NA,TRBV7-8
TGCGCCAGCAGCATCACACCGGGGGGTTCACCCCTCCACTTT,CASSITPGGSPLHF,NA,TRBJ1-6,NA,TRBV5-1